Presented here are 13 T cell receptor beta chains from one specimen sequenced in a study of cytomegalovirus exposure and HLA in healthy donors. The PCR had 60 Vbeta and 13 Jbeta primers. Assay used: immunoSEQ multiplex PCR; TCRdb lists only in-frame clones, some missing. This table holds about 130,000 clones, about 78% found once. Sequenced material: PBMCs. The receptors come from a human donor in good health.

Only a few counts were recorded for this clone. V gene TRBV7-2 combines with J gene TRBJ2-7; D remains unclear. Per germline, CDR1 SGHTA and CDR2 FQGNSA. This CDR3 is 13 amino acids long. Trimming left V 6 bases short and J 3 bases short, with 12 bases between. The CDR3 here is CASSVLPRYEQYF. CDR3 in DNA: TGTGCCAGCAGTGTCCTCCCCCGCTACGAGCAGTACTTC.

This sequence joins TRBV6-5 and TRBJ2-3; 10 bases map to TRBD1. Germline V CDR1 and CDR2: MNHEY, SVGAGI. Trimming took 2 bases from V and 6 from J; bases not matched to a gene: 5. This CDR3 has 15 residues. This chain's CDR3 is CASSYTGTGVDTQYF. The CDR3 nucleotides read TGTGCCAGCAGTTACACCGGGACAGGGGTTGATACGCAGTATTTT.

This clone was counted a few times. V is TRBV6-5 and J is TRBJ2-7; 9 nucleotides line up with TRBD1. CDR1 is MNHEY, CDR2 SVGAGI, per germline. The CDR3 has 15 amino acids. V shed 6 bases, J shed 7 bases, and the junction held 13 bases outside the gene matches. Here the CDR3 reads CASSLGGDRVGEQYF. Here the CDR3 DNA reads TGTGCCAGCAGCCTTGGGGGGGACAGGGTGGGGGAGCAGTACTTC.

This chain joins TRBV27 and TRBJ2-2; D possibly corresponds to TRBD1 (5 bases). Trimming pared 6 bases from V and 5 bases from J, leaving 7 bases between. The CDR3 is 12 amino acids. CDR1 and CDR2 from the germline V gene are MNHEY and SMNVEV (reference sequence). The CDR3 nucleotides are TGTGCCAGCAGGAAGGGGACCGGGGAGCTGTTTTTT. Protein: CASRKGTGELFF.

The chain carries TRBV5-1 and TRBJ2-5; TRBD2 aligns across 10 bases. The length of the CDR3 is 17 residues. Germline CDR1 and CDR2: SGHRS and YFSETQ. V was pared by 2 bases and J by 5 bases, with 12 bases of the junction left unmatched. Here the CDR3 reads CASSFKTSGPSRETQYF. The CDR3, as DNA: TGCGCCAGCAGCTTCAAGACTAGCGGGCCGTCAAGGGAGACCCAGTACTTC.

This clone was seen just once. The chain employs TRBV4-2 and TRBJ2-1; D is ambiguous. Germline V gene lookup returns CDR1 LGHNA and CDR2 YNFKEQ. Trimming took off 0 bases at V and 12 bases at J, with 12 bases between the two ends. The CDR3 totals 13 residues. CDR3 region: CASSQDWRLRQFF. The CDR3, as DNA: TGTGCCAGCAGCCAAGATTGGAGACTCCGGCAGTTCTTC.

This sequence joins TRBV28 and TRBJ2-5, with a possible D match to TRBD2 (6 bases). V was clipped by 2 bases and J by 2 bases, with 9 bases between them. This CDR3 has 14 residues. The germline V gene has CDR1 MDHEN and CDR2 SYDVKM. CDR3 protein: CASSLGGSQETQYF. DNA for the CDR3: TGTGCCAGCAGTTTAGGGGGGTCGCAAGAGACCCAGTACTTC. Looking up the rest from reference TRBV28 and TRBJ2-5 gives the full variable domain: DVKVTQSSRYLVKRTGEKVFLECVQDMDHENMFWYRQDPGLGLRLIYFSYDVKMKEKGDIPEGYSVSREKKERFSLILESASTNQTSMYLCASSLGGSQETQYFGPGTRLLVL.

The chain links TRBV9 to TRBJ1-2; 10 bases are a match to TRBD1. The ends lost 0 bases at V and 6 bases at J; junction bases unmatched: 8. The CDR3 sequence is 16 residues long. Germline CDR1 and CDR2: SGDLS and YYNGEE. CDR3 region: CASSVAGRTGGDGYTF. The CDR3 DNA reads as TGTGCCAGCAGCGTAGCCGGTAGGACAGGGGGAGATGGCTACACCTTC.

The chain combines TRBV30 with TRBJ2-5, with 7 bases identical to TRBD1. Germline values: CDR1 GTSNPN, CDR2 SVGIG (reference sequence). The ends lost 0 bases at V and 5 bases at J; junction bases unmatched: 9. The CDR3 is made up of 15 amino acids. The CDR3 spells CAWSVRGGQGETQYF. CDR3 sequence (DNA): TGTGCCTGGAGTGTACGAGGGGGCCAGGGTGAGACCCAGTACTTC.

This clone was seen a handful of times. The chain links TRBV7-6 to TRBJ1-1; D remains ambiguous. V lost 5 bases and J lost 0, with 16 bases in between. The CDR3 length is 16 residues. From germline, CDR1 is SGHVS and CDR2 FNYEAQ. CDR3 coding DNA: TGTGCCAGCAGCCCCGCAACGACTAGACTGAACACTGAAGCTTTCTTT. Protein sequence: CASSPATTRLNTEAFF.

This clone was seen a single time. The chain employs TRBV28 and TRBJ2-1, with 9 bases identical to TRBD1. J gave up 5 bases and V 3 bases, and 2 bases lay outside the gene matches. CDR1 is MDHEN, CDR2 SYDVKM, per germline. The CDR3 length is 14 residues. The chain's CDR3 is CASSLGQGHNEQFF. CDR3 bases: TGTGCCAGCAGTTTGGGACAGGGACACAATGAGCAGTTCTTC.

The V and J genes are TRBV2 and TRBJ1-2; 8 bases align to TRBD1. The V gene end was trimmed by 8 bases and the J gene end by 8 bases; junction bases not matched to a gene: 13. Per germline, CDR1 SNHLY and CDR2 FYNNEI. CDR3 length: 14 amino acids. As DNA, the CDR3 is TGTGCCAGCCGGCCTGGGACAGGCCGGCGCGGCTACACCTTC. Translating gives CASRPGTGRRGYTF.

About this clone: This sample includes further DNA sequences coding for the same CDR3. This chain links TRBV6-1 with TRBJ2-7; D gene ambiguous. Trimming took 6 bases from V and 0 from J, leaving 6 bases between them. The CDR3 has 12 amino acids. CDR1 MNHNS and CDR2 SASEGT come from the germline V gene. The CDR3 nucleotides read TGTGCCAGCAGGCAGGTCTCCTACGAGCAGTACTTC. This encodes CASRQVSYEQYF.